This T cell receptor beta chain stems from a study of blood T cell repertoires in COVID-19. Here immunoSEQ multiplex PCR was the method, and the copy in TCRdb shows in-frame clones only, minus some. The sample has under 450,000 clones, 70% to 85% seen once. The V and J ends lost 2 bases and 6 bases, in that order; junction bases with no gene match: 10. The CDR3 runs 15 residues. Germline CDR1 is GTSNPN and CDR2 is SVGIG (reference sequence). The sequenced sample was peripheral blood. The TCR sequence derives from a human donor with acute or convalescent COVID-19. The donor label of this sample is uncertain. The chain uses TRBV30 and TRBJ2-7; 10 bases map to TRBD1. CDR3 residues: CAWSTRQGAGGEQYF. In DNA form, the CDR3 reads TGTGCCTGGAGTACCCGACAGGGGGCCGGTGGCGAGCAGTACTTC.